Included here is one T cell receptor beta chain sequence, with context. The clone's antigen remains unknown. There are no base qualities to consult, and no much larger clone falls within one base. Library creation used 5' RACE. TCRdb records NextSeq 500 as the sequencer. To allow correction of PCR and sequencing errors, the TCR library protocol tagged every TCR cDNA molecule with a unique molecular identifier. As for the original processing: Decombinator tools were used for TCR identification, UMI-based error correction and CDR3 extraction. Expanded TCRs were defined as those above a frequency of 2 per 1,000, corresponding to the top 1% of the tumor frequency distribution. Rényi diversity was computed with the R vegan package after subsampling each repertoire 100 times to 5,000 TCRs. CDR3 similarity networks were built from amino acid triplet string-kernel similarity, connecting CDR3s with pairwise similarity above 0.82. TCRdb ran its own pipeline on the public reads, namely fastp trimming at Q25 and MiXCR clone calling, and kept in-frame beta chains. CDR3 protein sequences are deduplicated, and each keeps its most common genes and DNA. The V and J calls reflect TCRdb's pipeline rather than the authors' work. The sample yields around 110,000 distinct CDR3 sequences; 9.5% to 15% were counted once. The ten largest make up approximately 15% of the sample.

The data belong to a study of spatial heterogeneity in lung cancer (dated by TCRdb to about 2019). About the study as a whole: The donors were some 72 patients from the lung TRACERx cohort who had early-stage, untreated non-small cell lung cancer. Both alpha and beta chains were TCR-sequenced in samples taken at surgery, namely 220 tumor regions, 64 matched nontumor lung samples and approximately 51 PBMC samples. In the raw uncorrected reads, each unique combination of TCR and UMI appeared more than ten times on average. Beta-chain transcripts were consistently detected in greater numbers than alpha-chain transcripts, which likely reflected higher beta-chain transcript abundance. Follow-up PBMC samples were sequenced whenever the samples were available, and the median time to follow-up was two to three years after resection. In non-small cell lung cancer, the study quantitatively compared TCR alpha and beta repertoires across several tumor regions, matched nontumor lung, and blood. TCR repertoire features were related to nonsynonymous mutation counts determined by whole-exome sequencing of tumor tissue. Summary of the overall study and its limitations: Only 15 or so patients were included in the comparisons of baseline and follow-up blood repertoires. Ubiquitous expanded tumor TCRs were found in blood more often at tumor resection than at routine follow-up. Additional single-cell paired TCR alpha and beta sequencing was considered necessary to confirm, at a functional level, the hypothesis that regional TCRs recognize regional mutations.

The label giving this sample's time point can be read as: blood at routine non-recurrence follow-up after resection. For TCR sequencing, whole RNA was extracted from tumor and nontumor lung tissue, or from cryopreserved PBMC samples, and no cell sorting was done. Only patients for whom sufficient RNA was available from at least two tumor regions were selected for TCR sequencing. The sequence derives from a male donor with early-stage non-small cell lung cancer. This specimen consisted of PBMCs, obtained at follow-up.

The CDR3 region: CSATSRYNQPQHF. The sequenced DNA is TGCAGTGCTACGTCAAGGTACAATCAGCCCCAGCATTTT. The chain is made from TRBV20-1 and TRBJ1-5, with the D segment identity uncertain. The CDR3 goes from the cysteine to the phenylalanine over 13 residues. The only DNA kept is the CDR3, 39 bases in frame from the first base. According to the germline V gene (reference sequence), CDR1 reads DFQATT and CDR2 reads SNEGSKA. Trimming costs V 4 bases and J 3 bases, and their ends lie 10 bases apart.